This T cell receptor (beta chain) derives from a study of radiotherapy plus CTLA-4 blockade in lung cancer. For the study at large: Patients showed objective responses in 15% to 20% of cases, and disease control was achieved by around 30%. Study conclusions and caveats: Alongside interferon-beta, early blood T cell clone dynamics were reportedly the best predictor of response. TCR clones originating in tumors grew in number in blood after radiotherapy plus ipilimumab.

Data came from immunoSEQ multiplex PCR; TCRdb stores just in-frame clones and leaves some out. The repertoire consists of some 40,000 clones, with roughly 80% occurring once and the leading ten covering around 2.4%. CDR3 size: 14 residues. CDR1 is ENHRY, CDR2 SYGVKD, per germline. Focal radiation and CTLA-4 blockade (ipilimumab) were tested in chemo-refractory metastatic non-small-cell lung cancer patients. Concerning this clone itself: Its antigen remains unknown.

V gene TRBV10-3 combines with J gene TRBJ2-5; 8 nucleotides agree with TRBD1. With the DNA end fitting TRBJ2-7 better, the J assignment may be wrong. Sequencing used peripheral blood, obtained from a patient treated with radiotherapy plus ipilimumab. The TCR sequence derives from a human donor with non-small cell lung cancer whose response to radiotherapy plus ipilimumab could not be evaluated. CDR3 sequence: CAISVASGGDEQYF. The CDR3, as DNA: TGTGCCATCAGTGTGGCGTCAGGGGGCGACGAGCAGTACTTC.